Here is one TCR beta chain with its context. V shed 5 bases and J shed 3 bases, with 13 bases lying between them. The CDR3 has 15 residues. The entry originates in a study of T cells in Graves' hyperthyroidism and ophthalmopathy. Amplified regions were TCR beta CDR3 sequences from RNA transcripts. TCR CDR3 underwent first-round RT-PCR with the HTBI primer set. Via MiXCR, TCRdb re-called the multiplex PCR reads, giving one row per CDR3 protein. The table lists more than 600,000 distinct CDR3 sequences, about a sixth of them singletons, with approximately 8.4% in the top ten. Sequencing used blood. This clonotype was sampled from a man aged 18 to 30 with Graves' hyperthyroidism. This sequence joins TRBV12-3 or TRBV12-4 and TRBJ2-2; D might be TRBD1 (6 bases). CDR3 DNA sequence: TGTGCCAGCAGTACGGGGACAACGGACACCGGGGAGCTGTTTTTT. It codes for CASSTGTTDTGELFF.